This T cell receptor beta chain was found in a study of long-term antiretroviral therapy in people with HIV. Study-level results: Clonal expansions arising prior to ART prevailed in the repertoire at every time point. Diversity measured after ART increased yet remained under transplant donor controls. Blood was collected between the mid-2000s and the late 2010s, possibly under older ART regimens.

Cryopreserved PBMC samples of roughly 0.95-10 million cells were used for DNA extraction. Germline lookup yields CDR1 SGHRS and CDR2 YFSETQ. V lost 0 bases, J lost 1 base, and 10 bases lay in between. CDR3 length: 15 amino acids. This clone came up a few times. Its antigen is still unknown. Survey level was the resolution at which the v3.0 immunoSEQ assay ran. Only in-frame clones appear in the TCRdb table, and some are missing; sequencing was by immunoSEQ multiplex PCR. The table includes 15,000 to 20,000 clones, 76% detected once. The specimen comprised unsorted PBMCs, sampled nearly 2.6 years before starting antiretroviral therapy. This receptor was taken from a woman in her 50s with HIV. The J gene is TRBJ1-2, the V gene TRBV5-1; no reliable D call. This CDR3 reads CASSLDDRRNYGYTF. DNA for the CDR3: TGCGCCAGCAGCTTGGACGACCGACGTAACTATGGCTACACCTTC.